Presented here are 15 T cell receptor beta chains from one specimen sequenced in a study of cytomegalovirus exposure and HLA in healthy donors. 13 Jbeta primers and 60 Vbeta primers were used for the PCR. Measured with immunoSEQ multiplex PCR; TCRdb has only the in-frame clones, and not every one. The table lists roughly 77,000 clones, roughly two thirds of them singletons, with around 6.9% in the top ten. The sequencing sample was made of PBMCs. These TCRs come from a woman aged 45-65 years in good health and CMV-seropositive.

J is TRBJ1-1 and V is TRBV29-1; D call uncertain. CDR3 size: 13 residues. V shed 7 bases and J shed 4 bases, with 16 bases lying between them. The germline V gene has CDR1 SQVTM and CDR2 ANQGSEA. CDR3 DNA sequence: TGCAGCGCAAATCAAAGACGGAGCACTGAAGCTTTCTTT. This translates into CSANQRRSTEAFF.

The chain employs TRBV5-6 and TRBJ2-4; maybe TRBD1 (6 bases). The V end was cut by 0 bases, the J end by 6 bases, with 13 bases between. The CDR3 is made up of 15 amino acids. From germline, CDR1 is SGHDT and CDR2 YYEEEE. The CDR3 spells CASSLGIQGRNIQYF. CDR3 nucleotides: TGTGCCAGCAGCTTGGGGATACAGGGTCGAAACATTCAGTACTTC.

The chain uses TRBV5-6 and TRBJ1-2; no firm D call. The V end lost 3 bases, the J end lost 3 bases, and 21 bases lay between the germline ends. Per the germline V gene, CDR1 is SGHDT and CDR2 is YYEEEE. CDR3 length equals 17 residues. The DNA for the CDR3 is TGTGCCAGCAGCTCCCCCGGGGAGGGAGTTCGGTACTATGGCTACACCTTC. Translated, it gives CASSSPGEGVRYYGYTF. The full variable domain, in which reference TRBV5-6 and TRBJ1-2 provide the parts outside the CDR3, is DAGVTQSPTHLIKTRGQQVTLRCSPKSGHDTVSWYQQALGQGPQFIFQYYEEEERQRGNFPDRFSGHQFPNYSSELNVNALLLGDSALYLCASSSPGEGVRYYGYTFGSGTRLTVV.

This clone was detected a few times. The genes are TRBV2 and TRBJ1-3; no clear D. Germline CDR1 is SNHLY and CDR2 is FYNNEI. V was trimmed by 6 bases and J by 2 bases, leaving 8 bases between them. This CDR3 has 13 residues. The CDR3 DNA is TGTGCCAGCAGGGACGGGACTGGAAACACCATATATTTT. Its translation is CASRDGTGNTIYF.

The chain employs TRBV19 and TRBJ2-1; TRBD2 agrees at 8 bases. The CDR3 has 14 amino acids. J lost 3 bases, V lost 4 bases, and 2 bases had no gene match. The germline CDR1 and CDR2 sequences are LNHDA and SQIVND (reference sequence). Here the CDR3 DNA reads TGTGCCAGTAGTACGAGCGGGGGCTACAATGAGCAGTTCTTC. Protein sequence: CASSTSGGYNEQFF.

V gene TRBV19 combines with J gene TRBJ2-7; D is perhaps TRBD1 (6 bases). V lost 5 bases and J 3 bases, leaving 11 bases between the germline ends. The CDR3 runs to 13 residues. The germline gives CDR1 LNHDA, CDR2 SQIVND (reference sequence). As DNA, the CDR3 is TGTGCCAGTAGTGTCGGGGACATCTACGAGCAGTACTTC. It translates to CASSVGDIYEQYF.

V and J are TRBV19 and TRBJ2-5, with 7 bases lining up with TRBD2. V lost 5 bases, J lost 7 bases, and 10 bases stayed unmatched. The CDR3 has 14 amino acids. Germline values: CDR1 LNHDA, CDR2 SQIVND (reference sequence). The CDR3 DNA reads TGTGCCAGTAGTGCCGCGGGGGTATCGGGGACCCAGTACTTC. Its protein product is CASSAAGVSGTQYF.

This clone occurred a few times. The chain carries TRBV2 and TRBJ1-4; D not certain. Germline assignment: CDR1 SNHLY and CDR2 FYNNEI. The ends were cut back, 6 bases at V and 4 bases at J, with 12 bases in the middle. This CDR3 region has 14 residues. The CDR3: CASRREALNEKLFF. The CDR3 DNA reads TGTGCCAGCAGACGGGAGGCCCTTAATGAAAAACTGTTTTTT.

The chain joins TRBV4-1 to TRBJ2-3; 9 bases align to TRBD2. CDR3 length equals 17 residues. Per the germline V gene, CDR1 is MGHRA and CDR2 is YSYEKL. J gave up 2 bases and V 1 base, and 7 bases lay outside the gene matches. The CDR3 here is CASSQGGLAGNTDTQYF. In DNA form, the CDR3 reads TGCGCCAGCAGCCAAGGGGGTCTAGCGGGAAACACAGATACGCAGTATTTT.

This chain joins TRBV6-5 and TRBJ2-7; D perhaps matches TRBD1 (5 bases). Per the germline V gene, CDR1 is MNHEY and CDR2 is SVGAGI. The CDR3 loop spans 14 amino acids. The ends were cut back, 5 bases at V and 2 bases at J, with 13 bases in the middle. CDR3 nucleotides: TGTGCCAGCAGTAGTCAGGGAATGGCCTACGAGCAGTACTTC. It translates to CASSSQGMAYEQYF.

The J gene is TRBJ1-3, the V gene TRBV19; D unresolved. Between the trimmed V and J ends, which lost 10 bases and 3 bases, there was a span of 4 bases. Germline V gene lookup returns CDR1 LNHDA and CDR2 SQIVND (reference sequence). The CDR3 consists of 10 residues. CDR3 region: CATIGNTIYF. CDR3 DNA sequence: TGTGCCACCATTGGAAACACCATATATTTT.

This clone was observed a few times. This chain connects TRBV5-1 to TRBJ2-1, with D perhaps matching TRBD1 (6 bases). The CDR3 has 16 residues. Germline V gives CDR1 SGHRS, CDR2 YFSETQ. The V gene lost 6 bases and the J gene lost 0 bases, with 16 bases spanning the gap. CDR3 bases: TGCGCCAGCATGACAGGCCCAGGGAGCTCCTACAATGAGCAGTTCTTC. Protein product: CASMTGPGSSYNEQFF.

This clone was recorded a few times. The DNA for the CDR3 is TGTGCCAGCAGCTTAGAGGGGGGGACCGCAAACACCGGGGAGCTGTTTTTT. Translated: CASSLEGGTANTGELFF. The genes are TRBV11-2 and TRBJ2-2; 7 bases map to TRBD2. The germline CDR1 and CDR2 sequences are SGHAT and FQNNGV. The CDR3 sequence is 17 residues long. Trimming cost V 0 bases and J 2 bases; bases outside gene matches: 6.

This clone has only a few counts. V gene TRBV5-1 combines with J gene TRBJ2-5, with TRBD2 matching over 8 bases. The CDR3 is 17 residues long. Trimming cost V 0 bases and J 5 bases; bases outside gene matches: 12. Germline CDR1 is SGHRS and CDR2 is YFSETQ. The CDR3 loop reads CASSLAGVAGIRETQYF. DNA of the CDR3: TGCGCCAGCAGCTTGGCCGGGGTAGCGGGGATCCGGGAGACCCAGTACTTC.

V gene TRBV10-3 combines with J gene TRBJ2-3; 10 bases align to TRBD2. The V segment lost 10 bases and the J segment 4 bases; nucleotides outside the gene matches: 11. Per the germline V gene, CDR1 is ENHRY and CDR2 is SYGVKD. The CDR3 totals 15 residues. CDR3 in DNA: TGTGCCACCCGCCTCGACCTAGCGGGGGCAGATACGCAGTATTTT. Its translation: CATRLDLAGADTQYF.